The 19 T cell receptor beta chains in this list originate from one sample, sequenced in a study of blood T cells in healthy people across ages (dated by TCRdb to the mid-2010s). Receptor amplification or capture employed 5' RACE. The data were produced on an Illumina HiSeq 2500. A second roughly 6 to 12 cycle PCR used a sample-barcoded 5' primer and a J-beta primer mix. TCRdb passed the public sequencing reads through fastp at Q25 and MiXCR, retaining productive beta sequences. A single entry per CDR3 protein holds the most common genes and DNA from its merged rows. This sample comprises roughly 800,000 distinct CDR3 sequences, under 40% of them detected only once. The ten largest make up 10% to 15% of the sample. The sequencing sample was made of blood. The receptor source for this set is a man aged 18 to 29 in good health.

The sample holds a few counts of this clonotype. The chain joins TRBV6-6 to TRBJ2-3; D ambiguous. V was pared by 2 bases and J by 2 bases, with 11 bases between. CDR1 and CDR2 (germline): MNHNY, SVGAGI (reference sequence). The CDR3 contains 15 residues. CDR3 loop: CASSYRAPPTDTQYF. Here the CDR3 DNA reads TGTGCCAGCAGTTACCGGGCCCCCCCCACAGATACGCAGTATTTT.

This clonotype was recorded many times. This chain links TRBV20-1 with TRBJ1-4; no firm D call. The CDR3 totals 15 residues. Trimming cost V 3 bases and J 4 bases, with 15 bases left between them. The germline V gene has CDR1 DFQATT and CDR2 SNEGSKA (reference sequence). The DNA of the CDR3 is TGCAGTGCTAGTGGAGCCTGGGGAAATAATGAAAAACTGTTTTTT. Translated, it gives CSASGAWGNNEKLFF.

This chain connects TRBV6-2 or TRBV6-3 to TRBJ1-5; 9 nucleotides match TRBD1. This CDR3 spans 17 amino acids. Germline assignment: CDR1 MNHEY and CDR2 SVGEGT. With V trimmed by 2 bases and J by 7 bases, 12 bases remained unmatched. The CDR3, as DNA: TGTGCCAGCAGTTACCGGGGACAGGGCCCTTCCCCCCAGCCCCAGCATTTT. Translation gives CASSYRGQGPSPQPQHF.

Details on this clonotype: An end of the junction does not agree with germline; a read error may underlie this. This chain joins TRBV10-3 and TRBJ1-1; D is unresolved. The germline V gene encodes CDR1 ENHRY and CDR2 SYGVKD. The CDR3 sequence is 14 residues long. The CDR3 protein is CAISDFGENTEALF. CDR3 coding DNA: TGTGCCATCAGTGATTTTGGGGAGAACACTGAAGCTCTCTTT.

With respect to this clonotype: At one end, the junction sequence differs from germline, possibly due to a read error. This sequence joins TRBV7-9 and TRBJ2-4; D is unresolved. The J call could be wrong; TRBJ2-5 is a better fit for the DNA end. Germline V gene data show CDR1 as SEHNR and CDR2 as FQNEAQ (reference sequence). The CDR3 spans 12 residues. For the CDR3, the DNA is TGTGTCAGCAGCTTCCTCCAAGAGACCCAGTACTTC. This codes for CVSSFLQETQYF.

Details on this clonotype: A much more abundant neighbour one base away suggests this may be a read error. This chain connects TRBV20-1 to TRBJ2-1; TRBD2 matches 10 bases. This CDR3 has 17 amino acids. The V segment lost 5 bases and the J segment 0 bases; nucleotides outside the gene matches: 10. CDR1 is DFQATT, CDR2 SNEGSKA, per germline (reference sequence). CDR3 bases: TGCAGTGCTGTCCCTAGCGGGGGATACTACTCCTACAATGAGCAGTTCTTC. Its protein is CSAVPSGGYYSYNEQFF.

This clonotype has at least ten counts. The gene calls are TRBV4-3 and TRBJ2-3, with D possibly being TRBD1 (5 bases). CDR1 LGHNA and CDR2 YSLEER come from the germline V gene. CDR3 length equals 15 residues. The V gene lost 2 bases and the J gene lost 1 base, with 10 bases spanning the gap. This CDR3 reads CASSQTGPRTDTQYF. Written as DNA, the CDR3 is TGCGCCAGCAGCCAAACAGGTCCCCGCACAGATACGCAGTATTTT.

This chain uses TRBV20-1 with TRBJ2-1; 9 nucleotides match TRBD1. CDR1 is DFQATT, CDR2 SNEGSKA, per germline (reference sequence). This CDR3 is built from 17 residues. V lost 2 bases and J lost 7; bases outside the gene matches: 15. CDR3 protein: CSARSRTGALERNEQFF. The CDR3 coding sequence is TGCAGTGCTAGATCGCGGACAGGGGCATTAGAGAGAAATGAGCAGTTCTTC.

Of note for this clonotype: This may stem from a read error, because a much larger clone lies one nucleotide away. CDR3 DNA sequence: TGTGCCAGCAGTGAGGACCCACTAGGTCTGACCCAGTTCTTC. This encodes CASSEDPLGLTQFF. The genes are TRBV2 and TRBJ2-1, with TRBD2 as a possible D gene (5 bases). Germline V CDR1 and CDR2: SNHLY, FYNNEI. CDR3 length: 14 amino acids. Trimming left V 3 bases short and J 13 bases short, with 19 bases between.

CDR3: CASSPSPGNEQFF. The CDR3 DNA reads as TGTGCCAGCAGCCCTAGCCCGGGAAATGAGCAGTTCTTC. This chain connects TRBV7-3 to TRBJ2-1, with D perhaps TRBD2 (5 bases). Germline V gene data show CDR1 as SGHTA and CDR2 as FQGTGA. Trimming left V 5 bases short and J 7 bases short, with 12 bases between. The CDR3 is 13 amino acids.

CDR3 in amino acids: CASSTTGEHYYEQYF. CDR3 nucleotides: TGTGCCAGTAGTACAACAGGGGAACATTACTACGAGCAGTACTTC. The V call is TRBV19, the J call TRBJ2-5; 7 positions agree with TRBD1. The J call may not be correct, given that the DNA end is closer to TRBJ2-7. There are 15 residues in the CDR3. Germline-derived CDR1 and CDR2 are LNHDA and SQIVND (reference sequence).

The chain carries TRBV9 and TRBJ2-3; D is ambiguous. V lost 4 bases, J lost 6 bases, and 21 bases lay in between. The germline V gene has CDR1 SGDLS and CDR2 YYNGEE. This CDR3 has 16 amino acids. CDR3 loop: CASSPYGKLFEDTQYF. The CDR3 coding sequence is TGTGCCAGCAGCCCCTATGGAAAACTCTTTGAGGATACGCAGTATTTT.

There are a few counts of this clonotype. The chain couples TRBV6-2 or TRBV6-3 to TRBJ2-3; no firm D call. Looked up from germline, CDR1 is MNHEY and CDR2 is SVGEGT. The CDR3 covers 12 residues. Trimming shortened V by 4 bases and J by 6 bases, and 8 bases separated the two germline ends. This chain's CDR3 is CASSSPYDTQYF. The CDR3 nucleotides read TGTGCCAGCAGTTCACCGTACGATACGCAGTATTTT.

The chain joins TRBV20-1 to TRBJ2-5; D is uncertain. Germline CDR1 DFQATT, CDR2 SNEGSKA (reference sequence). Trimming took off 0 bases at V and 1 base at J, with 6 bases between the two ends. The CDR3 sequence is 13 residues long. CDR3 sequence (DNA): TGCAGTGCTAGAGAACATTCCCAAGAGACCCAGTACTTC. Translating gives CSAREHSQETQYF.

V gene TRBV14 combines with J gene TRBJ1-6; 10 bases fit TRBD1. CDR3 size: 17 residues. Germline V gives CDR1 SGHDN, CDR2 FVKESK. Germline trimming cut 3 bases from V and 3 bases from J; bases unmatched to any gene: 5. CDR3 sequence reads: CASSQGTGALYNSPLHF. The CDR3 DNA is TGTGCCAGCAGCCAGGGGACAGGGGCCCTCTATAATTCACCCCTCCACTTT.

This clonotype was recorded a few times. The DNA for the CDR3 is TGCAGCGTTGCACAGTCTAGCTCCTACGAGCAGTACTTC. This translates into CSVAQSSSYEQYF. The rearrangement uses TRBV29-1 and TRBJ2-7; D ambiguous. Deletions cut 4 bases from V and 0 bases from J, with 10 bases between. This CDR3 spans 13 amino acids. Germline V gives CDR1 SQVTM, CDR2 ANQGSEA.

The V and J genes are TRBV20-1 and TRBJ2-7; D gene unclear. Germline lookup yields CDR1 DFQATT and CDR2 SNEGSKA (reference sequence). This CDR3 region has 14 residues. Trimming removed 6 bases at V and 2 bases at J, with 17 bases between. DNA of the CDR3: TGCAGTGCCTCCGGGCCCGACATAACCTACGAGCAGTACTTC. This sequence encodes CSASGPDITYEQYF.

The chain carries TRBV5-1 and TRBJ1-6, with unresolved D. The CDR3 spans 17 residues. Germline values: CDR1 SGHRS, CDR2 YFSETQ. V shed 2 bases and J shed 10 bases, with 22 bases lying between them. The chain's CDR3 is CASSFFPHRVMGSPLHF. The CDR3 coding sequence is TGCGCCAGCAGCTTCTTCCCCCATAGGGTGATGGGGTCACCCCTCCACTTT.

The V and J genes are TRBV7-2 and TRBJ2-7; 7 positions agree with TRBD1. The J call may be incorrect, as the DNA end agrees better with TRBJ2-5. The germline V gene has CDR1 SGHTA and CDR2 FQGNSA. The CDR3 sequence is 15 residues long. CDR3 amino acids: CASSLSLTGRETQYF. Written as DNA, the CDR3 is TGTGCCAGCAGCTTAAGCTTGACAGGGCGGGAGACCCAGTACTTC.